A single T cell receptor beta chain is shown here with its context. This clone was observed once. The target of this receptor is not known. Per-nucleotide qualities are absent, and no much larger clonotype sits a single base away. This entry comes from a study of blood T cell repertoires in COVID-19 (dated by TCRdb to 2019 to 2021). Background on the whole study: Samples from collaborators originated in the United States, Italy and Spain and spanned both the acute and convalescent phases of COVID-19. The dataset comprised deeply sampled blood TCRbeta repertoires from subjects exposed to, actively infected with, or recovered from COVID-19. Where available, HLA class I and class II types were taken from metadata supplied by the sample provider and were not determined by assay-based typing. Nearly every sample came with metadata listing a de-identified subject ID, COVID-19 status, age in years and sex. The repertoires were released in a freely available public database meant as a resource for research on the immune response to SARS-CoV-2. The prospective study material was composed of cDNA or gDNA derived from T cells, B-cell-depleted T cells, or PBMCs. Samples were obtained from the ongoing ImmuneRACE study (first 160 participants) and from about 1,300 subjects provided by 6 global collaborators.

CDR1 and CDR2 are drawn from the germline V gene: SGHNT, YENEEA. Its CDR3 holds 13 amino acids, cysteine through phenylalanine. Solely the CDR3 DNA is kept, with 39 bases framed from the first base. Deletion took 1 base off V and 2 bases off J, with a span of 6 bases between the germline ends. In the prospective study, participants were roughly 18 to 100 years old, resided in about two dozen geographic areas of the United States, and were enrolled through a virtual design. In the prospective study, cohorts were assigned on the basis of participant-reported clinical history obtained from a screening survey and a study questionnaire. For ImmuneRACE Cohort 3, a participant was defined as recovered based on two consecutive negative NP/OP PCR tests, clearance by a healthcare professional, or resolution of symptoms. In the prospective study, whole blood, serum and a nasopharyngeal or oropharyngeal swab were collected from each participant by mobile phlebotomists. Additional blood draws and questionnaires over an approximately 2-month period could optionally be provided by prospective study participants. Prospective study blood samples were shipped either frozen or at room temperature before DNA extraction.

Here is what the overall study found, with its caveats: The quantity of clinical and demographic metadata differed by source and by participant and was supplied without curation.

TCRbeta CDR3 regions were amplified from genomic DNA using the immunoSEQ Assay, a bias-controlled multiplex PCR. The authors processed their data as follows. Nucleated cell counts per sample were estimated from amplification of reference gene primers within the assay. To quantify the absolute abundance of each unique TCRbeta CDR3 rearrangement, sequence reads were collapsed and filtered. For each sample, productive Simpson clonality was calculated by taking the square root of Simpson's diversity index across productive rearrangements. What TCRdb holds here is the immuneACCESS table cut down to in-frame rearrangements. Part of the clones is not present; checked against another copy, under half of the missing clones reflect an unresolved V gene, and the others are unexplained. V and J calls and clone size are copied from that table; D and trimming were computed from the DNA. This sample is represented by 360,000 or so clones; about nine tenths of them were singletons. About 1.7% of the sample rests with the top ten.

The receptor was derived from a woman in her twenties or thirties who had recovered from COVID-19. Sequenced sample: PBMCs or T cells enriched from blood (not recorded which). This receptor chain uses TRBV11-3 and TRBJ2-7; the D gene lacks a confident call. The CDR3 here reads CASSLGRTYEQYF. The base sequence is TGTGCCAGCAGCTTAGGCAGGACCTACGAGCAGTACTTC.